The clone carrying this T cell receptor (beta chain) has a count of ten or more. The antigen is undetermined. Time point specified: newly diagnosed GD, antithyroid drugs for less than 3 months. The TCR library was prepared using RNA isolated from PBMCs. This CDR3 has 14 residues. Per the germline V gene, CDR1 is DFQATT and CDR2 is SNEGSKA (reference sequence). V trimming: 3 bases; J trimming: 4 bases; junction bases outside the gene matches: 6. Library construction for TCR beta used iRepertoire HTBI primers and Arm-PCR of CDR3 regions. TCRdb itself ran the multiplex PCR reads through MiXCR, one entry per CDR3 protein. The sample shows under 450,000 distinct CDR3 sequences, 12% of them seen only once. These data belong to a study of regulatory T cells in long-lasting Graves disease. On the study more broadly: Newly diagnosed Graves' patients had taken antithyroid drugs under 3 months. Study results and caveats: Accuracy may have been reduced by the small sample size. Persistent disease showed a preference for TRBV28, TRBJ1-2 and TRBJ2-5.

This same sample was also taken into another study, of T cells in Graves' hyperthyroidism and ophthalmopathy.

The material sequenced was peripheral blood mononuclear cells (PBMCs), taken at new diagnosis, from a patient treated with antithyroid drugs. The V and J genes are TRBV20-1 and TRBJ2-1; 7 bases fit TRBD2. This receptor was identified in a woman aged 18-29 years with Graves disease. DNA for the CDR3: TGCAGTGCTAGTCGGGCTAGCGGTTACAATGAGCAGTTCTTC. Translated, it gives CSASRASGYNEQFF.